Listed below are T cell receptor beta chains from one sample, sequenced in a study of cytomegalovirus exposure and HLA in healthy donors. The repertoire was sequenced with immunoSEQ multiplex PCR; TCRdb's copy has only in-frame clones and lacks some. This sample's table has around 140,000 clones. The source material was PBMCs. The receptors come from a woman in her 50s in good health and CMV-seronegative. The CDR3 runs from the conserved cysteine through the conserved F or W. D genes are given only for firm matches.

cdr3_nt: TGTGCCAGCAGCCTTAGCACAGTTACAGGGACAGGGTACTCAGATACGCAGTATTTT
cdr3_aa: CASSLSTVTGTGYSDTQYF
j_call: TRBJ2-3
d_call: TRBD1
v_call: TRBV4-2
cdr3_length: 19

cdr3_nt: TGTGCCAGCAGAATAATGGACAGCAATGAGCAGTTCTTC
cdr3_aa: CASRIMDSNEQFF
j_call: TRBJ2-1
d_call: -
v_call: TRBV7-9
cdr3_length: 13

cdr3_nt: TGTGCCAGTAGTATGGGGCAGGTCAATCAGCCCCAGCATTTT
cdr3_aa: CASSMGQVNQPQHF
j_call: TRBJ1-5
d_call: -
v_call: TRBV19
cdr3_length: 14

cdr3_nt: TGTGCCAGCTCACCCGAGCAAGGGGTCGGCTACACCTTC
cdr3_aa: CASSPEQGVGYTF
j_call: TRBJ1-2
d_call: -
v_call: TRBV18
cdr3_length: 13

cdr3_nt: TGTGCCAGCAGTATACCGGGACAGGGACGGAGCAATCAGCCCCAGCATTTT
cdr3_aa: CASSIPGQGRSNQPQHF
j_call: TRBJ1-5
d_call: TRBD1
v_call: TRBV28
cdr3_length: 17

cdr3_nt: TGTGCCAGCAGCCAGACTGGCCCCGTCTACGAGCAGTACTTC
cdr3_aa: CASSQTGPVYEQYF
j_call: TRBJ2-7
d_call: -
v_call: TRBV28
cdr3_length: 14

cdr3_nt: TGTGCCAGCAGCTTGCCACAGAACAATGAGCAGTTCTTC
cdr3_aa: CASSLPQNNEQFF
j_call: TRBJ2-1
d_call: -
v_call: TRBV5-6
cdr3_length: 13

cdr3_nt: TGTGCCAGCAGCTTCGGGACAGAATACGAGCAGTACTTC
cdr3_aa: CASSFGTEYEQYF
j_call: TRBJ2-7
d_call: TRBD1
v_call: TRBV7-2
cdr3_length: 13

cdr3_nt: TGTGCCAAGGGACAGGGGGCGGATGAGCAGTACTTC
cdr3_aa: CAKGQGADEQYF
j_call: TRBJ2-7
d_call: TRBD1
v_call: TRBV2
cdr3_length: 12

cdr3_nt: TGTGCCAGCAGTGAAAGGCCCGACAGGCTCTATGGCTACACCTTC
cdr3_aa: CASSERPDRLYGYTF
j_call: TRBJ1-2
d_call: -
v_call: TRBV2
cdr3_length: 15

cdr3_nt: TGTGCCAGCAGCTTGGGGCCAGATACGCAGTATTTT
cdr3_aa: CASSLGPDTQYF
j_call: TRBJ2-3
d_call: -
v_call: TRBV7-9
cdr3_length: 12

cdr3_nt: TGTGCCAGCAGGCGATCAGGACAGGGCTATGGCTACACCTTC
cdr3_aa: CASRRSGQGYGYTF
j_call: TRBJ1-2
d_call: TRBD1
v_call: TRBV28
cdr3_length: 14

cdr3_nt: TGCGCCAGCAGCTGGGGGACAGCAAACACTGAAGCTTTCTTT
cdr3_aa: CASSWGTANTEAFF
j_call: TRBJ1-1
d_call: TRBD1
v_call: TRBV5-1
cdr3_length: 14

cdr3_nt: TGCAGTGCCCCGTCCCCTGAAGCTTTCTTT
cdr3_aa: CSAPSPEAFF
j_call: TRBJ1-1
d_call: -
v_call: TRBV20-1
cdr3_length: 10

cdr3_nt: TGCGCCAGCAGCTTCGGGACAGTTCAAGAGACCCAGTACTTC
cdr3_aa: CASSFGTVQETQYF
j_call: TRBJ2-5
d_call: TRBD1
v_call: TRBV5-1
cdr3_length: 14

cdr3_nt: TGTGCCAGCAGCTCGACAGCGAGCTCCTACAATGAGCAGTTCTTC
cdr3_aa: CASSSTASSYNEQFF
j_call: TRBJ2-1
d_call: -
v_call: TRBV7-2
cdr3_length: 15

cdr3_nt: TGTGCCAGCTCACCATCCCGGGATACTAATGAAAAACTGTTTTTT
cdr3_aa: CASSPSRDTNEKLFF
j_call: TRBJ1-4
d_call: -
v_call: TRBV18
cdr3_length: 15

cdr3_nt: TGTGCCAGCAGCTCTACAATACAGGCAAACACTGAAGCTTTCTTT
cdr3_aa: CASSSTIQANTEAFF
j_call: TRBJ1-1
d_call: -
v_call: TRBV7-9
cdr3_length: 15

cdr3_nt: TGCGCCAGCAGCTTCTCTGAGGGAGCCGCCTACGAGCAGTACTTC
cdr3_aa: CASSFSEGAAYEQYF
j_call: TRBJ2-7
d_call: -
v_call: TRBV5-1
cdr3_length: 15

cdr3_nt: TGTGCCACCAGCAGAGAATCGGCAGGGCAGCCGGGCGAGCAGTACTTC
cdr3_aa: CATSRESAGQPGEQYF
j_call: TRBJ2-7
d_call: -
v_call: TRBV15
cdr3_length: 16

cdr3_nt: TGTGCCAGCAGCTATCGCGGTACGGAAGCTTTCTTT
cdr3_aa: CASSYRGTEAFF
j_call: TRBJ1-1
d_call: -
v_call: TRBV5-5
cdr3_length: 12